Here is one T cell receptor (beta chain) with its context. Its antigen is still unknown. The data are from a study of cytomegalovirus exposure and HLA in healthy donors. Study-wide results and caveats: The Asian-associated ancestry cluster reportedly had fewer N-insertions than the approximately 630-donor mean in a later analysis. Differences between HLA loci emerged in a later analysis of TCR association rates, with DRB1 most and HLA-C fewest.

60 Vbeta and 13 Jbeta primers were used in PCR. Libraries were prepared by immunoSEQ multiplex PCR; TCRdb keeps only in-frame clonotypes and omits some of them. The sample has 90,000 to 150,000 clones; 63% are singletons. The CDR3 sequence is 15 residues long. Trimming left V 7 bases short and J 0 bases short, with 13 bases between. Germline CDR1 SNHLY, CDR2 FYNNEI. The chain uses TRBV2 and TRBJ2-1; D is perhaps TRBD2 (6 bases). This sequence was found in a man between 40 and 49 years old in good health and CMV-seropositive. The sample consisted of PBMCs. Here the CDR3 reads CASTGGARSYNEQFF. CDR3 in DNA: TGTGCCAGCACTGGCGGGGCCCGCTCCTACAATGAGCAGTTCTTC.